These 17 T cell receptor beta chains came from one sample sequenced in a study of shared clonotypes between healthy human individuals. The method was immunoSEQ multiplex PCR; TCRdb's version includes in-frame clones alone and lacks a portion of them. Of just over 2,000,000 clones listed, 85% to 95% are singletons. Sequenced: naive CD4+ T cells sorted from blood. The subset was: CD45RA+ positively selected. The receptors derive from a man aged 18 to 30 in good health.

The rearrangement links TRBV15 to TRBJ2-3; the D gene is possibly TRBD1 (5 bases). Trimming removed 5 bases at V and 8 bases at J, with 23 bases between. The CDR3 contains 16 residues. CDR1 LNHNV and CDR2 YYDKDF come from the germline V gene (reference sequence). CDR3 amino acids: CATSQINPGLPGTQYF. The CDR3 DNA is TGTGCCACCAGCCAAATTAACCCAGGGCTCCCAGGTACGCAGTATTTT.

V and J are TRBV5-1 and TRBJ2-7; 8 nucleotides align to TRBD2. Germline V gene lookup returns CDR1 SGHRS and CDR2 YFSETQ. CDR3 length: 14 amino acids. With V trimmed by 4 bases and J by 8 bases, 11 bases remained unmatched. The CDR3, as DNA: TGCGCCAGCAGCCCGGGGTTTAGCGGGGCCCAGCAGTACTTC. This sequence encodes CASSPGFSGAQQYF.

The chain joins TRBV30 to TRBJ1-6; D unclear. With 2 bases removed from V and 4 bases from J, the gap between germline ends came to 12 bases. The length of the CDR3 is 15 residues. Germline V lookup: CDR1 GTSNPN, CDR2 SVGIG (reference sequence). Written as DNA, the CDR3 is TGTGCCTGGAGTCCGCCTGGAATTTATAATTCACCCCTCCACTTT. This codes for CAWSPPGIYNSPLHF.

A note on this clone: Other DNA sequences in this specimen translate into the identical CDR3. The genes are TRBV20-1 and TRBJ1-5; unclear D gene. V was clipped by 2 bases and J by 5 bases, with 4 bases between them. CDR1 is DFQATT, CDR2 SNEGSKA, per germline (reference sequence). The CDR3 covers 11 residues. The CDR3 here is CSARRDQPQHF. The DNA of the CDR3 is TGCAGTGCTAGAAGGGATCAGCCCCAGCATTTT.

V usage is TRBV28 and J usage is TRBJ1-1; D is perhaps TRBD1 (6 bases). The CDR3 runs 12 residues. Trimming removed 6 bases at V and 3 bases at J, with 8 bases between. Germline V gene sequence: CDR1 MDHEN, CDR2 SYDVKM. For the CDR3, the DNA is TGTGCCAGCAGCCCAGGGGACACTGAAGCTTTCTTT. Its translation: CASSPGDTEAFF. Combining the CDR3 with reference TRBV28 and TRBJ1-1 gives the whole variable domain DVKVTQSSRYLVKRTGEKVFLECVQDMDHENMFWYRQDPGLGLRLIYFSYDVKMKEKGDIPEGYSVSREKKERFSLILESASTNQTSMYLCASSPGDTEAFFGQGTRLTVV.

V is TRBV5-4 and J is TRBJ1-1; D is uncertain. Germline assignment: CDR1 SGHNT and CDR2 YYREEE (reference sequence). V was cut by 4 bases and J by 11 bases, with 18 bases left in between. CDR3 length: 13 residues. CDR3 in amino acids: CASSLPGVGGAFF. In DNA form, the CDR3 reads TGTGCCAGCAGCCTACCCGGGGTGGGTGGGGCTTTCTTT.

J is TRBJ2-2 and V is TRBV5-1, with D perhaps matching TRBD1 (6 bases). Germline V gene sequence: CDR1 SGHRS, CDR2 YFSETQ. Deletions cut 4 bases from V and 0 bases from J, with 13 bases between. This CDR3 contains 16 residues. CDR3 in amino acids: CASSGPRGANTGELFF. The CDR3 coding sequence is TGCGCCAGCAGCGGCCCCAGGGGAGCGAACACCGGGGAGCTGTTTTTT.

This rearrangement joins TRBV5-1 to TRBJ2-3, with D possibly being TRBD1 (6 bases). Germline lookup yields CDR1 SGHRS and CDR2 YFSETQ. Trimming pared 4 bases from V and 0 bases from J, leaving 24 bases between. The CDR3 runs 19 residues. The DNA of the CDR3 is TGCGCCAGCAGCGAGGGACAACAAAACAGGAGATCTAGCACAGATACGCAGTATTTT. It is translated as CASSEGQQNRRSSTDTQYF. Drawing the rest from reference TRBV5-1 and TRBJ2-3, the complete variable domain is KAGVTQTPRYLIKTRGQQVTLSCSPISGHRSVSWYQQTPGQGLQFLFEYFSETQRNKGNFPGRFSGRQFSNSRSEMNVSTLELGDSALYLCASSEGQQNRRSSTDTQYFGPGTRLTVL.

The chain employs TRBV7-9 and TRBJ2-1; D not resolved. Trimming shortened V by 5 bases and J by 7 bases, and 18 bases separated the two germline ends. Germline V gene sequence: CDR1 SEHNR, CDR2 FQNEAQ (reference sequence). The CDR3 consists of 15 residues. CDR3 DNA: TGTGCCAGCAGCCGACAAAGGCCGAGTAGGAATGAGCAGTTCTTC. Translated: CASSRQRPSRNEQFF.

This sequence joins TRBV6-5 and TRBJ1-5, with D possibly being TRBD1 (6 bases). The CDR3 spans 15 residues. Germline V gene lookup returns CDR1 MNHEY and CDR2 SVGAGI. V lost 6 bases and J 5 bases, leaving 17 bases between the germline ends. The CDR3 loop is CASRRGGLLYQPQHF. The CDR3 DNA follows: TGTGCCAGCAGACGGGGGGGGCTGCTTTATCAGCCCCAGCATTTT.

The rearrangement uses TRBV7-6 and TRBJ1-2; a weak D match, TRBD1 (6 bases). V lost 2 bases to trimming and J lost 0 bases, with 13 bases between them. Germline lookup yields CDR1 SGHVS and CDR2 FNYEAQ. The CDR3 spans 16 residues. CDR3 DNA: TGTGCCAGCAGCTTAAGTTCGGGACAACCTAACTATGGCTACACCTTC. Translated, it gives CASSLSSGQPNYGYTF.

CDR3 sequence: CASSPRTVYEQYF. DNA for the CDR3: TGTGCCAGCAGCCCTAGGACGGTCTACGAGCAGTACTTC. The chain joins TRBV4-2 to TRBJ2-7; D ambiguous. CDR1 LGHNA and CDR2 YNFKEQ come from the germline V gene. CDR3 length: 13 amino acids. The germline V and J ends were trimmed by 4 bases and 3 bases, with 10 bases remaining between them.

This chain uses TRBV18 with TRBJ2-4, with D possibly matching TRBD1 (6 bases). V lost 3 bases and J 3 bases, leaving 9 bases between the germline ends. Germline V gives CDR1 KGHSH, CDR2 LQKENI. The CDR3 is 14 amino acids. CDR3 coding DNA: TGTGCCAGCTCACCGGACAGCGACAAAAACATTCAGTACTTC. Its protein product is CASSPDSDKNIQYF.

The V gene is TRBV30, the J gene TRBJ1-6; no clear D gene. The CDR3 totals 13 residues. V lost 6 bases to trimming and J lost 6 bases, with 12 bases between them. Germline values: CDR1 GTSNPN, CDR2 SVGIG (reference sequence). The CDR3 is CACSRETNSPLHF. The CDR3 nucleotides read TGTGCCTGTTCACGGGAGACTAATTCACCCCTCCACTTT.

This chain connects TRBV30 to TRBJ2-7; perhaps TRBD1 as D (6 bases). V was pared by 3 bases and J by 5 bases, with 14 bases between. In germline, CDR1 is GTSNPN, CDR2 SVGIG (reference sequence). The CDR3 runs 13 residues. CDR3 bases: TGTGCCTGGAGCTCCAGGACAGTTAACGAGCAGTACTTC. This sequence encodes CAWSSRTVNEQYF.

The chain couples TRBV14 to TRBJ2-7; TRBD2 matches at 9 bases. Looked up from germline, CDR1 is SGHDN and CDR2 is FVKESK. V lost 0 bases and J lost 3; bases outside the gene matches: 3. This CDR3 region has 15 residues. The CDR3 DNA reads as TGTGCCAGCAGCCAAGAGACAGCGGGAGGCTACGAGCAGTACTTC. Translating gives CASSQETAGGYEQYF.

The chain is built from TRBV11-2 and TRBJ1-2; a possible D gene is TRBD1 (6 bases). Germline V gives CDR1 SGHAT, CDR2 FQNNGV. V lost 5 bases and J lost 3, with 19 bases in between. This CDR3 contains 16 residues. The CDR3 DNA reads as TGTGCCAGCAGCAAAATTAGTACAGGGAACTACTATGGCTACACCTTC. Translating gives CASSKISTGNYYGYTF.